These 30 T cell receptor beta chains were all obtained from the same sample, sequenced in a study of cytomegalovirus exposure and HLA in healthy donors. Primers for the PCR totalled 60 Vbeta and 13 Jbeta. Measured with immunoSEQ multiplex PCR; TCRdb has only the in-frame clones, and not every one. Its clone listing holds approximately 180,000 clones. Input material: PBMCs. These receptors originate from a young man in good health and CMV-seronegative.

The rearrangement links TRBV7-9 to TRBJ1-1; possibly TRBD1 for D (6 bases). The V gene's germline CDR1 is SEHNR and CDR2 FQNEAQ (reference sequence). V gave up 6 bases and J gave up 2 bases, with 13 bases separating them. The CDR3 consists of 14 residues. The CDR3 sequence: CASRLQGGNTEAFF. The CDR3 nucleotides read TGTGCCAGCAGGTTACAGGGAGGTAACACTGAAGCTTTCTTT.

The chain is built from TRBV29-1 and TRBJ2-7; 9 nucleotides agree with TRBD1. Per the germline V gene, CDR1 is SQVTM and CDR2 is ANQGSEA. V was clipped by 2 bases and J by 0 bases; unmatched bases: 8. CDR3 size: 16 residues. CDR3 sequence (DNA): TGCAGCGTTGAACCCACAGGGGGCTCTAGCTCCTACGAGCAGTACTTC. Amino acid sequence: CSVEPTGGSSSYEQYF.

This rearrangement joins TRBV30 to TRBJ2-1, with 11 bases identical to TRBD2. The trim removed 3 bases at V and 4 bases at J, leaving 5 bases unmatched. CDR3 length: 15 residues. Per the germline V gene, CDR1 is GTSNPN and CDR2 is SVGIG (reference sequence). In nucleotides, the CDR3 is TGTGCCTGGAGGGCGGGACTAGCGGCTTACAATGAGCAGTTCTTC. It specifies CAWRAGLAAYNEQFF.

The V and J genes are TRBV5-1 and TRBJ2-2; weak D call: TRBD2 (5 bases). CDR3 length equals 15 residues. Per germline, CDR1 SGHRS and CDR2 YFSETQ. V lost 3 bases to trimming and J lost 0 bases, with 9 bases between them. The CDR3: CASSSRASNTGELFF. The CDR3 DNA follows: TGCGCCAGCAGCTCGAGGGCTTCGAACACCGGGGAGCTGTTTTTT.

The chain combines TRBV6-5 with TRBJ1-3, with 8 bases identical to TRBD1. CDR3 size: 14 residues. Germline trimming cut 2 bases from V and 3 bases from J; bases unmatched to any gene: 0. Germline-derived CDR1 and CDR2 are MNHEY and SVGAGI. CDR3 bases: TGTGCCAGCAGTTACACAGGGGGTGGAAACACCATATATTTT. Translated: CASSYTGGGNTIYF.

V usage is TRBV11-2 and J usage is TRBJ1-1; a weak D match, TRBD1 (6 bases). The ends were cut back, 5 bases at V and 6 bases at J, with 19 bases in the middle. Per germline, CDR1 SGHAT and CDR2 FQNNGV. The CDR3 has 15 amino acids. CDR3 nucleotide sequence: TGTGCCAGCAGCCTCCGGGTAGGGGGAGGGGCTGAAGCTTTCTTT. It encodes CASSLRVGGGAEAFF.

The J gene is TRBJ2-5, the V gene TRBV5-1, with TRBD2 as a possible D gene (6 bases). Germline V gives CDR1 SGHRS, CDR2 YFSETQ. This CDR3 comprises 16 residues. Trimming shortened V by 2 bases and J by 5 bases, and 19 bases separated the two germline ends. The chain's CDR3 is CASSFRGSAFRETQYF. CDR3 DNA: TGCGCCAGCAGCTTCCGGGGGTCGGCATTTCGGGAGACCCAGTACTTC. The entire variable domain, with the rest obtained from reference TRBV5-1 and TRBJ2-5, is as follows: KAGVTQTPRYLIKTRGQQVTLSCSPISGHRSVSWYQQTPGQGLQFLFEYFSETQRNKGNFPGRFSGRQFSNSRSEMNVSTLELGDSALYLCASSFRGSAFRETQYFGPGTRLLVL.

This chain uses TRBV19 with TRBJ1-2, with D possibly being TRBD1 (5 bases). There are 14 residues in the CDR3. The V end lost 2 bases, the J end lost 6 bases, and 13 bases lay between the germline ends. Germline CDR1 and CDR2: LNHDA and SQIVND (reference sequence). CDR3 loop: CASSIKLAGHGYTF. The CDR3 DNA is TGTGCCAGTAGTATAAAGTTGGCAGGGCATGGCTACACCTTC.

V and J are TRBV4-1 and TRBJ1-2; TRBD1 aligns across 10 bases. V shed 1 base and J 5 bases; nucleotides not matched to a gene: 13. From germline, CDR1 is MGHRA and CDR2 YSYEKL. The CDR3 is 18 residues long. The CDR3 spells CASSQAADRGRLGYGYTF. The DNA of the CDR3 is TGCGCCAGCAGCCAAGCCGCCGACAGGGGGCGCCTAGGGTATGGCTACACCTTC.

This rearrangement joins TRBV30 to TRBJ1-1, with a weak D call TRBD1 (6 bases). The CDR3 loop spans 12 amino acids. Germline assignment: CDR1 GTSNPN and CDR2 SVGIG (reference sequence). V lost 6 bases, J lost 4 bases, and 12 bases lay in between. The CDR3 DNA reads as TGTGCCTGTAACAGGGATAGCACTGAAGCTTTCTTT. Translated, it gives CACNRDSTEAFF. The full variable domain, with the rest looked up from reference TRBV30 and TRBJ1-1, is SQTIHQWPATLVQPVGSPLSLECTVEGTSNPNLYWYRQAAGRGLQLLFYSVGIGQISSEVPQNLSASRPQDRQFILSSKKLLLSDSGFYLCACNRDSTEAFFGQGTRLTVV.

The chain is built from TRBV13 and TRBJ2-2, with 7 bases that match TRBD1. V lost 3 bases and J lost 6; bases outside the gene matches: 10. The germline gives CDR1 PRHDT, CDR2 FYEKMQ (reference sequence). CDR3 length: 16 residues. This CDR3 reads CASSFGQVAGAGELFF. CDR3 in DNA: TGTGCCAGCAGCTTCGGACAGGTGGCAGGTGCCGGGGAGCTGTTTTTT.

J is TRBJ1-1 and V is TRBV28; D is possibly TRBD1 (6 bases). The V gene's germline CDR1 is MDHEN and CDR2 SYDVKM. The CDR3 covers 15 residues. V lost 5 bases and J lost 5, with 18 bases in between. CDR3 residues: CASSPSPGAGTEAFF. CDR3 sequence (DNA): TGTGCCAGCAGTCCCTCACCAGGGGCTGGAACTGAAGCTTTCTTT.

The V gene is TRBV18, the J gene TRBJ2-5; D remains unclear. The ends were cut back, 0 bases at V and 5 bases at J, with 10 bases in the middle. The CDR3 is 14 amino acids. The germline CDR1 and CDR2 sequences are KGHSH and LQKENI. The CDR3 is CASSPPVQVETQYF. The CDR3 DNA sequence: TGTGCCAGCTCACCACCGGTGCAGGTGGAGACCCAGTACTTC.

The V and J genes are TRBV10-1 and TRBJ2-7; TRBD2 agrees at 11 bases. CDR3 length equals 13 residues. The V and J ends lost 5 bases and 6 bases, in that order; junction bases with no gene match: 3. Germline V gives CDR1 WNHNN, CDR2 SYGVQD (reference sequence). CDR3 in DNA: TGCGCCAGCAGTACTAGCGGGAGTGGCGAGCAGTACTTC. Encoded protein: CASSTSGSGEQYF.

V gene TRBV19 combines with J gene TRBJ1-6; a possible D gene is TRBD1 (6 bases). Germline V gene lookup returns CDR1 LNHDA and CDR2 SQIVND (reference sequence). The ends were cut back, 4 bases at V and 10 bases at J, with 14 bases in the middle. There are 14 residues in the CDR3. The DNA of the CDR3 is TGTGCCAGTAGTACGGACAGCGTATCATCACCCCTCCACTTT. This gives the protein CASSTDSVSSPLHF.

The chain is built from TRBV11-2 and TRBJ2-3; 9 nucleotides agree with TRBD2. With 1 base clipped from V and 2 bases from J, the junction kept 1 base outside the gene matches. Germline CDR1 is SGHAT and CDR2 is FQNNGV. This CDR3 has 15 amino acids. CDR3 residues: CASSLASGDTDTQYF. CDR3 coding DNA: TGTGCCAGCAGCTTAGCTAGCGGGGACACAGATACGCAGTATTTT.

The rearrangement links TRBV7-9 to TRBJ2-7; 9 bases are a match to TRBD2. The V gene's germline CDR1 is SEHNR and CDR2 FQNEAQ (reference sequence). V shed 1 base and J 2 bases; nucleotides not matched to a gene: 3. The CDR3 is 15 amino acids. Here the CDR3 DNA reads TGTGCCAGCAGCTTAGTACTAGCGGGTCCCTACGAGCAGTACTTC. Its protein product is CASSLVLAGPYEQYF. Using reference TRBV7-9 and TRBJ2-7 for the parts outside the CDR3, the full variable domain is DTGVSQNPRHKITKRGQNVTFRCDPISEHNRLYWYRQTLGQGPEFLTYFQNEAQLEKSRLLSDRFSAERPKGSFSTLEIQRTEQGDSAMYLCASSLVLAGPYEQYFGPGTRLTVT.

The chain uses TRBV5-1 and TRBJ2-5; weak D call: TRBD1 (6 bases). Germline CDR1 and CDR2: SGHRS and YFSETQ. The ends were cut back, 4 bases at V and 4 bases at J, with 14 bases in the middle. CDR3 length: 14 residues. The chain's CDR3 is CASSTPDSGETQYF. DNA for the CDR3: TGCGCCAGCAGCACACCGGACAGTGGAGAGACCCAGTACTTC.

The rearrangement joins TRBV9 to TRBJ2-3; a possible D gene is TRBD1 (6 bases). Trimming stripped 0 bases from V and 2 bases from J, with 10 bases between. Germline values: CDR1 SGDLS, CDR2 YYNGEE. This CDR3 is built from 15 residues. The CDR3 DNA follows: TGTGCCAGCAGCGTAGGAAACAGGGACACAGATACGCAGTATTTT. This sequence encodes CASSVGNRDTDTQYF. Full variable domain (outside the CDR3, taken from reference TRBV9 and TRBJ2-3): DSGVTQTPKHLITATGQRVTLRCSPRSGDLSVYWYQQSLDQGLQFLIQYYNGEERAKGNILERFSAQQFPDLHSELNLSSLELGDSALYFCASSVGNRDTDTQYFGPGTRLTVL.

The chain is built from TRBV5-1 and TRBJ1-2, with TRBD1 matching over 8 bases. The CDR3 has 17 amino acids. J was trimmed by 1 base and V by 0 bases; bases with no gene match: 8. Germline assignment: CDR1 SGHRS and CDR2 YFSETQ. The CDR3 DNA is TGCGCCAGCAGCTTGGAGACAGGGGCTTTGGGTAACTATGGCTACACCTTC. Its translation is CASSLETGALGNYGYTF.

This chain links TRBV28 with TRBJ2-2, with D unclear. Trimming stripped 7 bases from V and 3 bases from J, with 9 bases between. CDR1 and CDR2 (germline): MDHEN, SYDVKM. The CDR3 spans 13 residues. The CDR3, as DNA: TGTGCCAGCAATCTTGCGGACACCGGGGAGCTGTTTTTT. Encoded protein: CASNLADTGELFF.

This chain connects TRBV4-1 to TRBJ2-5, with TRBD2 matching 7 bases. The tail of the sequence fits TRBJ2-7 better, so the J call may be wrong. Germline V gene sequence: CDR1 MGHRA, CDR2 YSYEKL. The CDR3 spans 12 residues. The CDR3 is CASGGESYEQYF. Written as DNA, the CDR3 is TGCGCCAGCGGGGGGGAATCCTACGAGCAGTACTTC.

Written as DNA, the CDR3 is TGTGCCAGCAGCCAAGATATGAACGGCATTCAGTACTTC. Translation gives CASSQDMNGIQYF. The rearrangement joins TRBV14 to TRBJ2-4, with D hard to call. CDR1 SGHDN and CDR2 FVKESK come from the germline V gene. With 0 bases removed from V and 9 bases from J, the gap between germline ends came to 9 bases. The CDR3 has 13 amino acids.

The chain links TRBV6-5 to TRBJ2-5; 10 bases align to TRBD2. CDR1 and CDR2 (germline): MNHEY, SVGAGI. This CDR3 region has 14 residues. Germline trimming cut 5 bases from V and 1 base from J; bases unmatched to any gene: 1. The CDR3 protein is CASSSGRAQETQYF. DNA of the CDR3: TGTGCCAGCAGTAGCGGGAGGGCCCAAGAGACCCAGTACTTC.

V and J are TRBV5-1 and TRBJ2-1, with D possibly being TRBD1 (6 bases). Germline V gene sequence: CDR1 SGHRS, CDR2 YFSETQ. Trimming stripped 4 bases from V and 0 bases from J, with 14 bases between. The CDR3 extends over 16 amino acids. CDR3 sequence (DNA): TGCGCCAGCAGCGTGGGACAAACGAGCTCCTACAATGAGCAGTTCTTC. This gives the protein CASSVGQTSSYNEQFF.

V and J are TRBV27 and TRBJ1-5; TRBD1 matches at 9 bases. CDR3 length equals 13 residues. With V trimmed by 10 bases and J by 5 bases, 6 bases remained unmatched. CDR1 MNHEY and CDR2 SMNVEV come from the germline V gene (reference sequence). The DNA of the CDR3 is TGTGCCACCAAACAGGGGGCTGATCAGCCCCAGCATTTT. Protein sequence: CATKQGADQPQHF.

V and J are TRBV19 and TRBJ2-7, with TRBD1 matching 8 bases. In germline, CDR1 is LNHDA, CDR2 SQIVND (reference sequence). The CDR3 is made up of 14 amino acids. V shed 4 bases and J 5 bases; nucleotides not matched to a gene: 7. The CDR3 sequence: CASSKDRVTNEQYF. CDR3 bases: TGTGCCAGTAGTAAGGACAGGGTCACCAACGAGCAGTACTTC.

The rearrangement links TRBV7-2 to TRBJ1-1; tentatively, D is TRBD1 (5 bases). V lost 5 bases to trimming and J lost 3 bases, with 13 bases between them. Germline-derived CDR1 and CDR2 are SGHTA and FQGNSA. The CDR3 has 14 residues. The CDR3 protein is CASSASGGDTEAFF. The DNA for the CDR3 is TGTGCCAGCAGCGCCTCCGGGGGGGACACTGAAGCTTTCTTT. Based on the CDR3 plus reference TRBV7-2 and TRBJ1-1, the full variable domain is GAGVSQSPSNKVTEKGKDVELRCDPISGHTALYWYRQSLGQGLEFLIYFQGNSAPDKSGLPSDRFSAERTGGSVSTLTIQRTQQEDSAVYLCASSASGGDTEAFFGQGTRLTVV.

CDR3 DNA: TGCGCCAGCAGCATTGACAGGACCACTTACAATGAGCAGTTCTTC. This codes for CASSIDRTTYNEQFF. The V and J genes are TRBV5-1 and TRBJ2-1; TRBD1 might be the D (6 bases). V lost 4 bases to trimming and J lost 4 bases, with 15 bases between them. The CDR3 totals 15 residues. Germline assignment: CDR1 SGHRS and CDR2 YFSETQ.

The chain couples TRBV6-6 to TRBJ1-1, with TRBD1 as a possible D gene (5 bases). Germline V lookup: CDR1 MNHNY, CDR2 SVGAGI (reference sequence). V lost 8 bases to trimming and J lost 0 bases, with 13 bases between them. The CDR3 is 14 amino acids. This CDR3 is CASGALGMNTEAFF. The CDR3 coding sequence is TGTGCCAGCGGGGCGCTGGGCATGAACACTGAAGCTTTCTTT.